One and the same sample provided the 12 T cell receptor beta chains below, sequenced in a study of shared clonotypes between healthy human individuals (dated by TCRdb to the early 2020s). The library relied on the immunoSEQ multiplex PCR assay. As stored in TCRdb, this immuneACCESS dataset retains in-frame rearrangements with V and J assigned. A fraction of the clones does not appear; measured against another copy, unresolved V genes explain less than half of the discrepancy, and the remainder lacks a known reason. The sample table holds about 2.4 million clones, of which more than 80% were seen once. The top ten hold 0.14% of the sample. What was sequenced was naive CD4+ T cells sorted from blood. The cell subset or site label on this specimen signifies: CD45RA+ positively selected. These TCRs come from a man aged 18 to 29 in good health.

This sequence joins TRBV19 and TRBJ1-1, with D perhaps TRBD1 (5 bases). This CDR3 is built from 15 residues. The germline gives CDR1 LNHDA, CDR2 SQIVND (reference sequence). Trimming removed 1 base from V and 5 bases from J, with 14 bases in between. Written as DNA, the CDR3 is TGTGCCAGTAGTATAGTGGGGGTTCCGGGGACTGAAGCTTTCTTT. Translation: CASSIVGVPGTEAFF.

This clone was counted once. Germline and junction disagree at one end, which may indicate a read error. The chain links TRBV5-1 to TRBJ1-2; 10 bases agree with TRBD1. CDR1 and CDR2 from the germline V gene are SGHRS and YFSETQ. The CDR3 runs to 15 residues. The CDR3 nucleotides read TGTGCCAGCAGCCGCCGGGACAGGGGCCCTTATGGCTACACCTTC. Translation: CASSRRDRGPYGYTF.

The genes are TRBV5-1 and TRBJ1-1; maybe TRBD1 (5 bases). V dropped 2 bases and J dropped 6 bases, with 17 bases sitting between them. Germline values: CDR1 SGHRS, CDR2 YFSETQ. The CDR3 runs to 15 residues. Here the CDR3 DNA reads TGCGCCAGCAGCTTCACGGGGGACCAGGGCTCTGAAGCTTTCTTT. Translated, it gives CASSFTGDQGSEAFF.

This chain links TRBV6-6 with TRBJ2-4; D not certain. V lost 6 bases, J lost 0 bases, and 6 bases lay in between. This CDR3 comprises 13 residues. Germline CDR1 and CDR2: MNHNY and SVGAGI (reference sequence). The CDR3 spells CASRGGAKNIQYF. The CDR3, as DNA: TGTGCCAGCAGGGGTGGAGCCAAAAACATTCAGTACTTC.

The chain has TRBV27 and TRBJ1-2, with no clear D. V shed 5 bases and J shed 7 bases, with 14 bases lying between them. The germline gives CDR1 MNHEY, CDR2 SMNVEV (reference sequence). The length of the CDR3 is 13 residues. The CDR3 DNA follows: TGTGCCAGCAGTCTCGACGTCGAGGGTGGCTACACCTTC. It translates to CASSLDVEGGYTF.

The J gene is TRBJ1-4, the V gene TRBV4-1; D is unclear. CDR3 length equals 17 residues. From germline, CDR1 is MGHRA and CDR2 YSYEKL. V shed 1 base and J shed 0 bases, with 12 bases lying between them. The CDR3 DNA is TGCGCCAGCAGCCAAGCCCCTTGGGGAGCAACTAATGAAAAACTGTTTTTT. Amino acids: CASSQAPWGATNEKLFF.

The rearrangement uses TRBV14 and TRBJ2-1, with D perhaps TRBD1 or TRBD2 (5 bases each). V was pared by 1 base and J by 8 bases, with 15 bases between. The V gene's germline CDR1 is SGHDN and CDR2 FVKESK. The CDR3 has 15 amino acids. The CDR3 DNA is TGTGCCAGCAGCCAAGGGAGACCGGGACCCGATGAGCAGTTCTTC. Translation: CASSQGRPGPDEQFF. Full variable domain (rest looked up from reference TRBV14 and TRBJ2-1): EAGVTQFPSHSVIEKGQTVTLRCDPISGHDNLYWYRRVMGKEIKFLLHFVKESKQDESGMPNNRFLAERTGGTYSTLKVQPAELEDSGVYFCASSQGRPGPDEQFFGPGTRLTVL.

The chain combines TRBV12-2 with TRBJ2-1; the DNA was not used to check the table's D call, TRBD2. TRBV12-2 is listed as a pseudogene. CDR3 length: 18 residues. In nucleotides, the CDR3 is TGTGCAAGTCGCTTAGTACCGGGAGCGGGGACCTTCTACAATGAGCAGTTCTTC. Translation: CASRLVPGAGTFYNEQFF.

V usage is TRBV11-2 and J usage is TRBJ1-1; tentatively, D is TRBD1 (6 bases). Trimming removed 3 bases from V and 4 bases from J, with 15 bases in between. The CDR3 consists of 15 residues. Germline values: CDR1 SGHAT, CDR2 FQNNGV. CDR3 nucleotides: TGTGCCAGCAGCTTTACTCCAGGGGTCGGCACTGAAGCTTTCTTT. Translated: CASSFTPGVGTEAFF.

The chain uses TRBV7-9 and TRBJ2-7, with TRBD2 matching over 7 bases. With V trimmed by 5 bases and J by 3 bases, 10 bases remained unmatched. Looked up from germline, CDR1 is SEHNR and CDR2 is FQNEAQ (reference sequence). The CDR3 extends over 15 amino acids. CDR3 loop: CASSLGGGLDYEQYF. CDR3 sequence (DNA): TGTGCCAGCAGCCTCGGGGGAGGGCTTGACTACGAGCAGTACTTC. Variable domain in full (rest from reference TRBV7-9 and TRBJ2-7): DTGVSQNPRHKITKRGQNVTFRCDPISEHNRLYWYRQTLGQGPEFLTYFQNEAQLEKSRLLSDRFSAERPKGSFSTLEIQRTEQGDSAMYLCASSLGGGLDYEQYFGPGTRLTVT.

J is TRBJ1-2 and V is TRBV4-1; D unclear. V lost 0 bases to trimming and J lost 5 bases, with 16 bases between them. From germline, CDR1 is MGHRA and CDR2 YSYEKL. The CDR3 spans 16 residues. The CDR3 nucleotides are TGCGCCAGCAGCCAAGATTTAGGGCGGTTACTTTATGGCTACACCTTC. This encodes CASSQDLGRLLYGYTF.

This chain connects TRBV10-3 to TRBJ2-1; D unclear. The CDR3 spans 15 residues. The germline V gene has CDR1 ENHRY and CDR2 SYGVKD. V was trimmed by 0 bases and J by 5 bases, leaving 11 bases between them. CDR3 in amino acids: CAISESSWQDNEQFF. CDR3 bases: TGTGCCATCAGTGAGTCGAGCTGGCAGGACAATGAGCAGTTCTTC.